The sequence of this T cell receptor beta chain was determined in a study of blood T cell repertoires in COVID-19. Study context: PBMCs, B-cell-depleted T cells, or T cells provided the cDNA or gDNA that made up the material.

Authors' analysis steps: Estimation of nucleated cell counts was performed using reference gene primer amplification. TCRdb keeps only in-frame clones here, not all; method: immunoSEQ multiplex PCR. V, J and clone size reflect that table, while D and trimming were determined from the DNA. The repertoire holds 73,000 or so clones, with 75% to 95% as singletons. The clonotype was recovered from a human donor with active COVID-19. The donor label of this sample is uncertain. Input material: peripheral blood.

The CDR3 is CASNSRGAGHEQFF. CDR3 coding DNA: TGTGCCAGTAACTCACGGGGAGCTGGCCATGAGCAGTTCTTC. The chain links TRBV19 to TRBJ2-1, with D perhaps matching TRBD2 (5 bases). The CDR3 has 14 amino acids. Deletions cut 7 bases from V and 8 bases from J, with 18 bases between. Germline V lookup: CDR1 LNHDA, CDR2 SQIVND (reference sequence). Complete variable domain (other parts from reference TRBV19 and TRBJ2-1): DGGITQSPKYLFRKEGQNVTLSCEQNLNHDAMYWYRQDPGQGLRLIYYSQIVNDFQKGDIAEGYSVSREKKESFPLTVTSAQKNPTAFYLCASNSRGAGHEQFFGPGTRLTVL.